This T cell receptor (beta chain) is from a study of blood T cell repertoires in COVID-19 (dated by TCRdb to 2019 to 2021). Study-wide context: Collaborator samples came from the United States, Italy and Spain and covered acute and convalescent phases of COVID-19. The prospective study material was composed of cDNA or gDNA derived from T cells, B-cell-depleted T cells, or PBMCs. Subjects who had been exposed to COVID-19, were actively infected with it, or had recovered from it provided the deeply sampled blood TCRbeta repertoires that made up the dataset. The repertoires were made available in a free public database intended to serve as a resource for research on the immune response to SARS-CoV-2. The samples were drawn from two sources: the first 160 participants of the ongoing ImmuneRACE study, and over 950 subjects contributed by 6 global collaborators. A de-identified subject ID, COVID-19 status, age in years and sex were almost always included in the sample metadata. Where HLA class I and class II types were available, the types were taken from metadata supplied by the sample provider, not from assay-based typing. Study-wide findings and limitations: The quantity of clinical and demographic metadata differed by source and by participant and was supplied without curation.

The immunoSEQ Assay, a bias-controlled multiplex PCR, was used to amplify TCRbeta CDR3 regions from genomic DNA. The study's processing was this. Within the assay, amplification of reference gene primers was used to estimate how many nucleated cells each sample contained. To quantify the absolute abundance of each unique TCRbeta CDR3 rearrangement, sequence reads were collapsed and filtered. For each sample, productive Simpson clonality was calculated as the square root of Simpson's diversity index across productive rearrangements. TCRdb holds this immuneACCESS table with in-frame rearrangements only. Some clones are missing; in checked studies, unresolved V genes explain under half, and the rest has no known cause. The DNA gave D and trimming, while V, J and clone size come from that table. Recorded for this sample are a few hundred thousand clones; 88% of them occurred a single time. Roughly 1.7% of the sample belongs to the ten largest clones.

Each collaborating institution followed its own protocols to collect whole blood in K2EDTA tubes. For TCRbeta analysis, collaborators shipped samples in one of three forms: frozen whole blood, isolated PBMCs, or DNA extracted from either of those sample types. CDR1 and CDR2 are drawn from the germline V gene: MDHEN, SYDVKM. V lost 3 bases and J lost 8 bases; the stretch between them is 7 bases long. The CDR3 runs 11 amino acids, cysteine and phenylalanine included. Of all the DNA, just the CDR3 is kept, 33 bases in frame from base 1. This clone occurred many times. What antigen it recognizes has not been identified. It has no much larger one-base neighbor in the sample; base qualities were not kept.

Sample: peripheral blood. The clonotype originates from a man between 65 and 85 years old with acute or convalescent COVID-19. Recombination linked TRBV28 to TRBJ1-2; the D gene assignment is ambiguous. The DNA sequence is TGTGCCAGCAGTTTCTTGAGCGGCTACACCTTC. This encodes CASSFLSGYTF.